Listed below are T cell receptor beta chains from one sample, sequenced in a study of cytomegalovirus exposure and HLA in healthy donors. Sequencing was performed with immunoSEQ multiplex PCR; in TCRdb, only in-frame clones are kept and a portion is missing. In the table there are about 150,000 clones, 75% to 85% of which are singletons. The sequenced material came from PBMCs. The receptor source for this set is a woman aged 40 to 50 in good health and CMV-seropositive. CDR3s include the opening cysteine and the closing phenylalanine or tryptophan. A D gene is named only where the DNA matches it firmly.

j_gene: TRBJ1-1
v_gene: TRBV29-1
d_gene: .
CDR3nt: TGCAGCGTTGCGAAGGATTGGACATCTGAAGCTTTCTTT
CDR3aa: CSVAKDWTSEAFF

j_gene: TRBJ1-1
v_gene: TRBV5-4
d_gene: TRBD1
CDR3nt: TGTGCCAGCAGCCTACAGGGGAAGGTAACTGAAGCTTTCTTT
CDR3aa: CASSLQGKVTEAFF

j_gene: TRBJ2-1
v_gene: TRBV5-1
d_gene: .
CDR3nt: TGCGCCAGCAGCTTACTAGGGTCCCCTAATGAGCAGTTCTTC
CDR3aa: CASSLLGSPNEQFF

j_gene: TRBJ2-4
v_gene: TRBV30
d_gene: .
CDR3nt: TGTGCCTGGAGCCCACAGGGCGTCTTCAGGACCAAAAACATTCAGTACTTC
CDR3aa: CAWSPQGVFRTKNIQYF

j_gene: TRBJ2-5
v_gene: TRBV18
d_gene: .
CDR3nt: TGTGCCAGCTCACCAGAACAGGGATCGGAGACCCAGTACTTC
CDR3aa: CASSPEQGSETQYF

j_gene: TRBJ2-3
v_gene: TRBV5-1
d_gene: TRBD2
CDR3nt: TGCGCCAGCAGCCCGTACCCCGGGGCTAGCGGGAGGGCGACCACAGATACGCAGTATTTT
CDR3aa: CASSPYPGASGRATTDTQYF

j_gene: TRBJ1-1
v_gene: TRBV5-1
d_gene: .
CDR3nt: TGCGCCAGCAGCTTGGAGGGGCGAGCGGGTGAAGCTTTCTTT
CDR3aa: CASSLEGRAGEAFF

j_gene: TRBJ2-3
v_gene: TRBV5-1
d_gene: TRBD2
CDR3nt: TGCGCCAGCAGCTTCAGCGGGAGGGCCCTAATCTCCGGCACAGATACGCAGTATTTT
CDR3aa: CASSFSGRALISGTDTQYF

j_gene: TRBJ2-2
v_gene: TRBV6-5
d_gene: TRBD2
CDR3nt: TGTGCCAGCAGTTCGGGACTAGCGGCTAGGGCCGGGGAGCTGTTTTTT
CDR3aa: CASSSGLAARAGELFF

j_gene: TRBJ2-7
v_gene: TRBV25-1
d_gene: .
CDR3nt: TGTGCCAGCAGTGAATTTGGGGGGGGCCTCTACGAGCAGTACTTC
CDR3aa: CASSEFGGGLYEQYF